This TCR beta chain appears in the sequencing data of a study of beta chain features in type 1 diabetes (dated by TCRdb to 2016 to 2019). The study in broad terms: Patients and healthy donors did not differ in mean age, gender distribution, total cell number or subset yield. A total of roughly 110 million sorted cells were examined across all samples, and the number of cells per subset was strongly correlated with RNA yield. The study compared TCRB repertoires of sorted circulating CD4+ T cell subsets between recently diagnosed type 1 diabetes patients and matched healthy donors. Regulatory and stem cell-like memory subsets were obtained from only 8 patients and roughly 8 healthy donors, while naive and central memory subsets were obtained from all 28 donors. The research as a whole found: A moderate but significant shortening of TCRB CDR3 length was observed in type 1 diabetes patients in all four CD4+ subsets. HLA sub-analyses involved small numbers of individuals, so any influence of HLA type on TCRB rearrangement remained unresolved. PCR may preferentially amplify shorter templates, but because patient and control samples were amplified and corrected together, any resulting skew would affect both groups equally. Naive, central memory and regulatory TCRB repertoires appeared to be more alike among patients than among healthy donors. At VDJ recombination sites, patients with type 1 diabetes made fewer insertions and deleted more nucleotides, a pattern implying thymic rearrangement abnormalities. Because cDNA was sequenced instead of genomic DNA, activated cells with high expression could be over-represented, although the groups did not differ in activation or CD3 levels.

The High Capacity cDNA Reverse Transcription Kit was used to reverse transcribe all of the isolated RNA, meaning that expressed TCRB transcripts were what got sequenced. Naive, central memory and regulatory T cell samples underwent deep immunoSEQ sequencing, averaging around 3.9 million total reads per sample. Sorted cells were lysed in RLT buffer and RNA was extracted with DNase-treated RNeasy Micro or Mini kits, depending on cell number. To prevent cross-contamination, every cell subset was processed on its own, while patient and healthy donor samples were processed together. The immunoSEQ multiplex PCR was used to amplify TCRB sequences from cDNA, yielding 87-bp fragments that span the CDR3 region. Sequencing of the amplicons was done on the Illumina HiSeq platform. The study's own analysis went as follows. Synthetic template baselines were used to correct PCR bias computationally, reads within Hamming distance 2 were collapsed, and singletons that could not be merged were discarded. Reads were aligned against IMGT so that V, D and J genes, CDR3 length and insertions or deletions at six rearrangement sites could be assigned. Within each subset, clonotype counts were normalized to the number of sorted cells before true diversity and Gini coefficients were calculated with the tcR R package. The overlap coefficient, calculated on TCRB nucleotide sequences, was used to measure repertoire sharing. As a proxy for the pre-selection repertoire, out-of-frame TCRB sequences from naive cells were analyzed. TCRdb carries this immuneACCESS record with in-frame sequences only. Its versions omit some clonotypes, under half of them owing to an unresolved V gene in the studies checked, with the rest unexplained. D and trimming were read from the DNA, whereas the V and J calls and clone size are those reported in that table. Recorded for this sample are 350,000 to 450,000 clones; approximately 15% of them occurred a single time. The ten largest clones take up less than 0.04% of the sample.

Each donor gave one peripheral blood draw, approximately 110 mL on average, collected into heparinised tubes. Naive, central memory, regulatory and stem cell-like memory CD4+ T cells were sorted on a BD FACSAria II using a panel including CD45RO, CCR7, CD25, CD127, CD95 and CD27. Purity was above 95% for every sorted population. PBMCs were isolated immediately by Lymphoprep density gradient centrifugation and stained directly without culture. So that batch effects would be minimized, each experiment stained and sorted samples in pairs, pairing one healthy donor with one patient. This clone was detected a few times. The antigen this receptor binds is unknown. Base qualities are not provided; no much larger clone lies one nucleotide away. Deletion took 4 bases off V and 0 bases off J, with a span of 14 bases between the germline ends. Taken from the germline V gene, the CDR1 and CDR2 loops are SQVTM and ANQGSEA. The CDR3 sequence holds 15 residues, the cysteine and phenylalanine included. Of the read, only the CDR3 DNA is kept; its 45 bases are in frame from base 1.

The chain links TRBV29-1 with TRBJ2-3; TRBD2 is perhaps the D gene, given 5 matching bases. This clonotype was sampled from a man aged 25 to 40 in good health. What was sequenced was naive CD4+ T cells from blood. The cell subset or site label here, explained by the study, means: true naive CD4+ T cells. The CDR3 amino acid sequence is: CSVASSGTSTDTQYF. The nucleotide sequence is given as TGCAGCGTTGCATCCAGCGGAACTAGCACAGATACGCAGTATTTT.